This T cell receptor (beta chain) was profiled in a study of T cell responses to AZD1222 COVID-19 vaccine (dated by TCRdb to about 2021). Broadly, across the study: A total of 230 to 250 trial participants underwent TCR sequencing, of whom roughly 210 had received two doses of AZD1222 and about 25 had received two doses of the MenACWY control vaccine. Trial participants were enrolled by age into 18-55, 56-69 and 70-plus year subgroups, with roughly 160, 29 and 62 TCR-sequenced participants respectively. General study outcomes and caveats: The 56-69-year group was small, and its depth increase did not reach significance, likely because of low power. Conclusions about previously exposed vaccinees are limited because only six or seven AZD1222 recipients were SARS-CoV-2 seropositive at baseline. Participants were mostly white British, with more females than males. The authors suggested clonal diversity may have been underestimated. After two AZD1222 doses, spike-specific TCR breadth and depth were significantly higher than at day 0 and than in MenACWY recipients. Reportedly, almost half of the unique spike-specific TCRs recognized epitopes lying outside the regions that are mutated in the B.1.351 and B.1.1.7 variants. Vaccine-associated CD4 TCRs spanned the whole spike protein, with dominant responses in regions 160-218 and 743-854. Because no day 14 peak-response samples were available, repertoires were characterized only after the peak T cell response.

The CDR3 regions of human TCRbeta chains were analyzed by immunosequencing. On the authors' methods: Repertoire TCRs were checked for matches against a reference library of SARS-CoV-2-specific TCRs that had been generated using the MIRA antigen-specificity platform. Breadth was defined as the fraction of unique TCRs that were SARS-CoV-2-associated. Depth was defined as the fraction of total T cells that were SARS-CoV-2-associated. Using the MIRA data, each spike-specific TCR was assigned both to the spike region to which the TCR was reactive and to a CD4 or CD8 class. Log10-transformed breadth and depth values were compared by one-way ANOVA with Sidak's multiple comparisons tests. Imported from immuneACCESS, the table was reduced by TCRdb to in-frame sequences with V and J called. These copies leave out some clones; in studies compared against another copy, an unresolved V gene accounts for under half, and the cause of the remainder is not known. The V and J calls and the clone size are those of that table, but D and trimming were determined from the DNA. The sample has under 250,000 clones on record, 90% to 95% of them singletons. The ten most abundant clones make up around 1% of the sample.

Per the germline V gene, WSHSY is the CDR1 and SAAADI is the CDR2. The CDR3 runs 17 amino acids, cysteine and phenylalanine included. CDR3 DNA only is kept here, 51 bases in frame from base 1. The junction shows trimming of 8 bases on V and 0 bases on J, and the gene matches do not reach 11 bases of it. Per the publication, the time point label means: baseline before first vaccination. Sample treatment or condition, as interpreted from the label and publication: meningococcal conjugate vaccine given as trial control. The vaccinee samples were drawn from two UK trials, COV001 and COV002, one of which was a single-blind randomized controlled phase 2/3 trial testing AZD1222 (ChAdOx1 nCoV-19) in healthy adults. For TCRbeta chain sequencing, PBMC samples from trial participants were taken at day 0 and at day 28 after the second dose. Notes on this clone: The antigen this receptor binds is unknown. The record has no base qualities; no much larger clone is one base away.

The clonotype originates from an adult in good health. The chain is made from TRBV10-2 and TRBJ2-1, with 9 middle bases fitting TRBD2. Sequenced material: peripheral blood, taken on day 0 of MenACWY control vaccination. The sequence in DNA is TGCGCCAGCCAGGGGCTAGCGGGGATAAGCTCCTACAATGAGCAGTTCTTC. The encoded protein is CASQGLAGISSYNEQFF.